These 23 T cell receptor beta chains share one sample of origin, sequenced in a study of blood T cell repertoires in COVID-19. Repertoires were generated with immunoSEQ multiplex PCR, while TCRdb's copy carries only in-frame clones and drops some. The profile shows about 160,000 clones, 85% of them singletons. The sample was peripheral blood. These receptor sequences come from a human donor with acute or convalescent COVID-19. The donor label of this sample is uncertain.

The V call is TRBV4-1, the J call TRBJ1-1; D may be TRBD1 (6 bases). The CDR3 covers 17 residues. CDR1 and CDR2 (germline): MGHRA, YSYEKL. Trimming removed 1 base from V and 2 bases from J, with 17 bases in between. The CDR3 nucleotides read TGCGCCAGCAGCCAAGCAGGGGCGTGGGGAGCAAACACTGAAGCTTTCTTT. This gives the protein CASSQAGAWGANTEAFF.

The chain combines TRBV7-8 with TRBJ1-5, with D maybe TRBD1 (5 bases). This CDR3 has 16 amino acids. CDR1 is SGHVS, CDR2 FQNEAQ, per germline. V lost 0 bases, J lost 2 bases, and 11 bases lay in between. The DNA for the CDR3 is TGTGCCAGCAGCTTAGCAGGGACTGGGCGCAATCAGCCCCAGCATTTT. Its translation: CASSLAGTGRNQPQHF.

This clone was observed a single time. The chain carries TRBV4-2 and TRBJ2-7; 10 positions match TRBD2. The germline gives CDR1 LGHNA, CDR2 YNFKEQ. V was clipped by 1 base and J by 3 bases; unmatched bases: 12. This CDR3 contains 18 residues. The CDR3 protein is CASSQGSASGGWGYEQYF. The CDR3 DNA sequence: TGTGCCAGCAGCCAAGGCTCGGCTAGCGGGGGTTGGGGCTACGAGCAGTACTTC.

This clone has just a few counts. The CDR3 sequence is CASSPRALSRGGPDTQYF. CDR3 bases: TGCGCCAGCAGCCCCCGGGCCCTTTCCCGAGGGGGCCCAGATACGCAGTATTTT. The rearrangement joins TRBV4-3 to TRBJ2-3, with 7 bases identical to TRBD1. V was pared by 4 bases and J by 4 bases, with 17 bases of the junction left unmatched. Germline CDR1 LGHNA, CDR2 YSLEER. The CDR3 totals 18 residues.

The rearrangement joins TRBV11-3 to TRBJ1-1, with D perhaps matching TRBD1 (6 bases). This CDR3 contains 19 residues. Germline V gene sequence: CDR1 SGHNT, CDR2 YENEEA. V was pared by 3 bases and J by 0 bases, with 23 bases between. The CDR3 sequence: CASSFSLTGHLTLNTEAFF. DNA of the CDR3: TGTGCCAGCAGCTTCAGTTTAACAGGGCATCTTACCTTGAACACTGAAGCTTTCTTT.

The chain is built from TRBV18 and TRBJ1-1, with TRBD1 as a possible D gene (6 bases). The germline V gene has CDR1 KGHSH and CDR2 LQKENI. This CDR3 is built from 13 residues. V lost 3 bases and J 8 bases, leaving 13 bases between the germline ends. CDR3 sequence reads: CASSPRTVVEAFF. CDR3 nucleotides: TGTGCCAGCTCACCCCGGACAGTTGTGGAAGCTTTCTTT.

The chain joins TRBV18 to TRBJ1-4, with TRBD1 matching over 7 bases. Trimming removed 6 bases from V and 1 base from J; junction bases left unmatched: 5. Germline assignment: CDR1 KGHSH and CDR2 LQKENI. The CDR3 runs to 15 residues. This CDR3 reads CASSEQGRTNEKLFF. The CDR3 DNA is TGTGCCAGCTCGGAACAGGGGCGAACTAATGAAAAACTGTTTTTT.

The J gene is TRBJ1-2, the V gene TRBV5-4; D may be TRBD1 (6 bases). The CDR3 spans 13 residues. Germline CDR1 is SGHNT and CDR2 is YYREEE (reference sequence). V lost 3 bases to trimming and J lost 6 bases, with 12 bases between them. The DNA of the CDR3 is TGTGCCAGCAGCTCCCAGGGGAGAAATGGCTACACCTTC. Translation gives CASSSQGRNGYTF.

The chain links TRBV2 to TRBJ1-2; D remains unclear. CDR1 SNHLY and CDR2 FYNNEI come from the germline V gene. CDR3 size: 14 residues. Trimming removed 3 bases from V and 2 bases from J, with 10 bases in between. The DNA of the CDR3 is TGTGCCAGCAGTGATTACAATATGAACTATGGCTACACCTTC. Translation gives CASSDYNMNYGYTF.

The chain links TRBV7-2 to TRBJ2-1; D is unresolved. The germline V gene encodes CDR1 SGHTA and CDR2 FQGNSA. The CDR3 covers 14 residues. V was shortened by 1 base and J by 7 bases, with 11 bases between the two germline ends. The chain's CDR3 is CASSLDLRGNEQFF. CDR3 nucleotide sequence: TGTGCCAGCAGCTTAGATCTCCGAGGTAATGAGCAGTTCTTC.

The chain couples TRBV7-6 to TRBJ2-1; 8 bases map to TRBD1. After removal of 2 bases from V and 8 bases from J, the junction contained 11 bases not matched to a gene. The germline CDR1 and CDR2 sequences are SGHVS and FNYEAQ. This CDR3 is 16 amino acids long. The DNA for the CDR3 is TGTGCCAGCAGCTTACTAACAGGGGGGCCGTTTGATGAGCAGTTCTTC. Encoded protein: CASSLLTGGPFDEQFF.

The V and J genes are TRBV6-5 and TRBJ1-1; 12 bases are a match to TRBD1. The CDR3 sequence is 15 residues long. Germline CDR1 reads MNHEY; CDR2 reads SVGAGI. V shed 8 bases, J shed 0 bases, and the junction held 4 bases outside the gene matches. CDR3 DNA: TGTGCCAGCCGGGGGACAGGGGGCATGAACACTGAAGCTTTCTTT. It is translated as CASRGTGGMNTEAFF.

This clone appeared once. The rearrangement uses TRBV18 and TRBJ2-2; 12 bases line up with TRBD2. The J segment lost 5 bases and the V segment lost 4 bases, leaving 2 bases of the junction unmatched. This CDR3 contains 15 residues. Germline V gene sequence: CDR1 KGHSH, CDR2 LQKENI. The CDR3 reads CASSRGLAGTGELFF. The CDR3 DNA reads as TGTGCCAGCTCACGAGGACTAGCGGGGACCGGGGAGCTGTTTTTT.

The chain recombines TRBV19 with TRBJ1-1, with 7 bases identical to TRBD1. The CDR3 consists of 14 residues. Germline V lookup: CDR1 LNHDA, CDR2 SQIVND (reference sequence). V lost 7 bases to trimming and J lost 3 bases; unmatched junction nucleotides: 8. The CDR3 DNA sequence: TGTGCCAGTACTCCGACAGGGAGGTACACTGAAGCTTTCTTT. Translating it yields CASTPTGRYTEAFF.

CDR3 protein: CASSVGAGADYGYTF. The CDR3 DNA follows: TGTGCCAGCAGCGTAGGGGCAGGGGCCGACTATGGCTACACCTTC. This chain links TRBV9 with TRBJ1-2; the D gene is possibly TRBD1 (6 bases). CDR3 length equals 15 residues. Germline CDR1 is SGDLS and CDR2 is YYNGEE. V lost 0 bases to trimming and J lost 3 bases, with 12 bases between them.

This chain uses TRBV5-8 with TRBJ1-5; the D is unclear. Germline V gives CDR1 SGHTS, CDR2 YDEGEE. Trimming left V 0 bases short and J 3 bases short, with 19 bases between. The CDR3 contains 18 residues. The CDR3 DNA is TGTGCCAGCAGCTTGGCATGGACGGGAACCCCTCCCAATCAGCCCCAGCATTTT. Protein sequence: CASSLAWTGTPPNQPQHF.

The chain is built from TRBV30 and TRBJ1-6; 9 nucleotides align to TRBD1. The junction had 12 bases not matched to a gene; V was cut back by 3 bases and J by 0 bases. The CDR3 sequence is 19 residues long. Germline CDR1 and CDR2: GTSNPN and SVGIG (reference sequence). DNA for the CDR3: TGTGCCTGGAGCACCTACAGGGGGCGGCGAAGCTCCTATAATTCACCCCTCCACTTT. The encoded protein is CAWSTYRGRRSSYNSPLHF.

This clone has just a few counts. The DNA of the CDR3 is TGTGCCAGCAGCCCACGGCGGGGCCTTAATGAGCAGTTCTTC. Encoded protein: CASSPRRGLNEQFF. The rearrangement joins TRBV7-2 to TRBJ2-1, with D possibly being TRBD2 (6 bases). Looked up from germline, CDR1 is SGHTA and CDR2 is FQGNSA. The CDR3 spans 14 residues. V was pared by 5 bases and J by 7 bases, with 15 bases between.

The chain recombines TRBV28 with TRBJ1-1, with D perhaps TRBD1 (5 bases). Germline V gene lookup returns CDR1 MDHEN and CDR2 SYDVKM. This CDR3 spans 15 amino acids. V was cut by 5 bases and J by 0 bases, with 13 bases left in between. The CDR3 DNA reads as TGTGCCAGCAGTGTCTACAGGCCCATGAACACTGAAGCTTTCTTT. Protein product: CASSVYRPMNTEAFF. Based on the CDR3 plus reference TRBV28 and TRBJ1-1, the full variable domain is DVKVTQSSRYLVKRTGEKVFLECVQDMDHENMFWYRQDPGLGLRLIYFSYDVKMKEKGDIPEGYSVSREKKERFSLILESASTNQTSMYLCASSVYRPMNTEAFFGQGTRLTVV.

This clone occurred once. The V and J genes are TRBV11-2 and TRBJ2-1; the match to TRBD2 covers 8 bases. Unmatched junction bases numbered 11, after V lost 4 bases and J lost 3 bases. Germline V lookup: CDR1 SGHAT, CDR2 FQNNGV. This CDR3 comprises 17 residues. DNA of the CDR3: TGTGCCAGCAGCTCTAACCGGCGACTAGCGAACTACAATGAGCAGTTCTTC. This sequence encodes CASSSNRRLANYNEQFF.

The V call is TRBV4-3, the J call TRBJ2-1; the D is unclear. The V end lost 1 base, the J end lost 7 bases, and 14 bases lay between the germline ends. Germline CDR1 is LGHNA and CDR2 is YSLEER. CDR3 size: 15 residues. CDR3 in amino acids: CASSQGHIIGNEQFF. The CDR3 DNA reads TGCGCCAGCAGCCAAGGACACATTATTGGGAATGAGCAGTTCTTC.

This chain connects TRBV5-1 to TRBJ1-1; TRBD1 is a possible D gene (6 bases). Germline values: CDR1 SGHRS, CDR2 YFSETQ. The CDR3 is 14 amino acids. Trimming cost V 3 bases and J 3 bases, with 12 bases left between them. In DNA form, the CDR3 reads TGCGCCAGCAGCTCCAGGGGTTCGGACACTGAAGCTTTCTTT. It yields the protein CASSSRGSDTEAFF.

The chain combines TRBV18 with TRBJ1-1; 9 bases are a match to TRBD1. CDR3 length: 13 residues. Germline loops: CDR1 KGHSH, CDR2 LQKENI. The V segment lost 2 bases and the J segment 8 bases; nucleotides outside the gene matches: 3. CDR3 sequence reads: CASSPLDRGEAFF. The DNA for the CDR3 is TGTGCCAGCTCACCATTGGACAGGGGCGAAGCTTTCTTT.